This is a list of T cell receptor beta chains from one sample in a study of CD4+ T cells in melanoma. Sequenced by immunoSEQ multiplex PCR; TCRdb stores in-frame clones only, minus some. This sample has about 140,000 clones; about nine tenths occur once, and the top ten carry 1.5%. Every receptor here comes from a human donor with melanoma. CDR3s include the opening cysteine and the closing phenylalanine or tryptophan. Each record gives: J gene, clone size, V gene, D gene, CDR3 protein, CDR3 DNA. D genes are given only for firm matches. Clone size is not always given. Where it is, it says once, few, many or a class for expanded clones.

TRBJ1-2	NA	TRBV19	NA	CASSIKALQGIVHGYTF	TGTGCCAGTAGTATTAAGGCCCTCCAGGGGATCGTTCATGGCTACACCTTC
TRBJ2-4	NA	TRBV11-2	NA	CASSLDPRGGKNIQYF	TGTGCCAGCAGCTTAGATCCGAGGGGAGGCAAAAACATTCAGTACTTC
TRBJ1-4	NA	TRBV5-5	NA	CASSSDSNEKLFF	TGTGCCAGCAGCTCGGACAGCAATGAAAAACTGTTTTTT
TRBJ2-4	NA	TRBV7-9	NA	CASSLPGLAHIQYF	TGTGCCAGCAGCTTACCAGGATTAGCCCACATTCAGTACTTC
TRBJ2-3	NA	TRBV11-1	TRBD1	CASSRTGGITDTQYF	TGTGCCAGCAGTCGCACAGGGGGAATTACAGATACGCAGTATTTT
TRBJ1-2	NA	TRBV4-1	NA	CASSQVPANYGYTF	TGCGCCAGCAGCCAAGTCCCGGCTAACTATGGCTACACCTTC
TRBJ2-7	NA	TRBV5-5	NA	CASTGWGPPLEQYF	TGTGCCAGCACTGGATGGGGGCCCCCACTGGAGCAGTACTTC
TRBJ2-1	NA	TRBV5-8	NA	CASRGGGRSYNEQFF	TGTGCCAGCAGGGGAGGAGGTAGGTCCTACAATGAGCAGTTCTTC
TRBJ1-2	NA	TRBV2	NA	CASSDRSPYGYTF	TGTGCCAGCAGTGACAGGAGCCCCTATGGCTACACCTTC
TRBJ1-2	NA	TRBV18	NA	CASSDRDSPYGYTF	TGTGCCAGCTCGGATCGCGACAGTCCCTATGGCTACACCTTC
TRBJ2-7	NA	TRBV2	NA	CASSARGRVEQYF	TGTGCCAGCAGTGCACGGGGCAGAGTGGAGCAGTACTTC
TRBJ2-7	NA	TRBV18	NA	CASSPGSSSSYEQYF	TGTGCCAGCTCCCCCGGGTCCTCGAGCTCCTACGAGCAGTACTTC
TRBJ2-7	NA	TRBV5-4	TRBD1	CASSRGQGRDEQYF	TGTGCCAGCAGCCGAGGACAGGGGCGAGACGAGCAGTACTTC
TRBJ1-1	NA	TRBV7-2	NA	CASSQDYAEAFF	TGTGCCAGCAGCCAGGACTATGCTGAAGCTTTCTTT
TRBJ2-5	NA	TRBV5-1	NA	CASSLGGPLGTQYF	TGCGCCAGCAGCTTGGGGGGCCCCCTCGGGACCCAGTACTTC
TRBJ2-7	once	TRBV11-3	NA	CASSLARSSEQYF	TGTGCCAGCAGCTTAGCCCGGTCCTCGGAGCAGTACTTC
TRBJ2-5	NA	TRBV6-5	NA	CASRRGPQETQYF	TGTGCCAGCCGGCGGGGGCCCCAAGAGACCCAGTACTTC
TRBJ2-1	NA	TRBV4-2	NA	CASSQDQAGRGLEQFF	TGTGCCAGCAGCCAAGATCAGGCAGGCAGGGGACTTGAGCAGTTCTTC
TRBJ2-5	NA	TRBV25-1	NA	CASSESGTGRETQYF	TGTGCCAGCAGTGAATCGGGGACGGGGAGAGAGACCCAGTACTTC
TRBJ2-3	NA	TRBV5-6	NA	CASSLVQGIGTDTQYF	TGTGCCAGCAGCTTGGTTCAGGGGATTGGCACAGATACGCAGTATTTT
TRBJ2-6	NA	TRBV27	NA	CASSSLEGANVLTF	TGTGCCAGCAGTTCACTCGAGGGGGCCAACGTCCTGACTTTC
TRBJ2-2	NA	TRBV27	TRBD1	CASGAGTGHDGELFF	TGTGCCAGCGGTGCCGGGACAGGTCACGACGGGGAGCTGTTTTTT
TRBJ2-5	NA	TRBV5-4	NA	CASSPRQGGETQYF	TGTGCCAGCAGCCCGCGCCAAGGCGGAGAGACCCAGTACTTC
TRBJ2-5	NA	TRBV6-6	TRBD1	CASSSGDRGNWETQYF	TGTGCCAGCAGTTCCGGGGACAGGGGCAACTGGGAGACCCAGTACTTC
TRBJ2-1	NA	TRBV7-3	TRBD1	CASSLQGATYNEQFF	TGTGCCAGCAGCCTACAGGGGGCGACCTACAATGAGCAGTTCTTC
TRBJ1-5	NA	TRBV19	NA	CASQGTQHF	TGTGCCAGCCAAGGTACTCAGCATTTT
TRBJ2-7	NA	TRBV6-5	TRBD1	CASRRTGGRYEQYF	TGTGCCAGCAGGCGTACAGGGGGCCGGTACGAGCAGTACTTC
TRBJ1-4	NA	TRBV30	NA	CAWRGRHLTNEKLFF	TGTGCCTGGAGGGGGCGGCACCTAACTAATGAAAAACTGTTTTTT
TRBJ2-1	NA	TRBV9	TRBD1	CASSARGQGFGNEQFF	TGTGCCAGCAGCGCAAGAGGACAGGGGTTCGGCAATGAGCAGTTCTTC
TRBJ1-1	NA	TRBV5-6	NA	CASSRRDPRGTEAFF	TGTGCCAGCAGTCGCCGGGATCCGAGGGGCACTGAAGCTTTCTTT
TRBJ2-7	NA	TRBV6-1	NA	CASNQADPYEQYF	TGTGCCAGCAATCAGGCCGACCCGTACGAGCAGTACTTC
TRBJ2-1	NA	TRBV7-3	NA	CASSRTSGAGNEQFF	TGTGCCAGCAGTAGAACATCCGGGGCCGGCAATGAGCAGTTCTTC
TRBJ1-4	NA	TRBV9	NA	CASSPYPKGPEKLFF	TGTGCCAGCAGCCCCTACCCGAAGGGGCCTGAAAAACTGTTTTTT
TRBJ1-6	once	TRBV9	NA	CASSVAEYNSPLHF	TGTGCCAGCAGCGTAGCCGAGTATAATTCACCCCTCCACTTT
TRBJ2-5	NA	TRBV7-3	TRBD2	CASSSSSGGETQYF	TGTGCCAGCAGCTCCTCCTCGGGGGGAGAGACCCAGTACTTC
TRBJ1-2	few	TRBV2	TRBD1	CASSERETGYGYTF	TGTGCCAGCAGTGAAAGAGAGACAGGGTATGGCTACACCTTC
TRBJ2-6	NA	TRBV4-1	NA	CASSQGVSTGANVLTF	TGCGCCAGCAGCCAAGGAGTTTCCACTGGGGCCAACGTCCTGACTTTC
TRBJ1-1	NA	TRBV5-1	NA	CASSPQGAQTEAFF	TGCGCCAGCAGCCCCCAAGGGGCGCAAACTGAAGCTTTCTTT
TRBJ1-4	NA	TRBV29-1	TRBD1	CSVGQGAGNEKLFF	TGCAGCGTTGGGCAGGGGGCGGGAAATGAAAAACTGTTTTTT
TRBJ1-2	NA	TRBV7-2	NA	CASSLQGPGVNYGYTF	TGTGCCAGCAGCTTACAGGGGCCAGGGGTTAACTATGGCTACACCTTC
TRBJ1-4	NA	TRBV5-1	NA	CASRGQHRGIEKLFF	TGCGCCAGCAGGGGTCAACATAGGGGGATTGAAAAACTGTTTTTT
TRBJ1-3	NA	TRBV5-1	NA	CASREGTGNTIYF	TGCGCCAGCAGGGAGGGAACTGGAAACACCATATATTTT
TRBJ1-5	NA	TRBV15	NA	CATSKGMDSNQPQHF	TGTGCCACCAGCAAGGGGATGGATAGCAATCAGCCCCAGCATTTT
TRBJ2-4	NA	TRBV6-4	TRBD1	CASSYPTGVGKNIQYF	TGTGCCAGCAGCTACCCGACAGGGGTGGGAAAAAACATTCAGTACTTC
TRBJ1-1	once	TRBV2	NA	CASSGTASPNTEAFF	TGTGCCAGCAGTGGGACAGCGTCCCCGAACACTGAAGCTTTCTTT
TRBJ1-6	NA	TRBV4-2	NA	CASSQDPPDGNSPLHF	TGTGCCAGCAGCCAAGACCCCCCGGATGGGAATTCACCCCTCCACTTT
TRBJ1-4	few	TRBV5-1	NA	CASSLDYNRNEKLFF	TGCGCCAGCAGCTTGGACTATAACAGGAATGAAAAACTGTTTTTT
TRBJ1-2	NA	TRBV4-1	TRBD1	CASRRDRGVLYGYTF	TGCGCCAGCAGACGGGACAGGGGCGTCCTCTATGGCTACACCTTC
TRBJ2-3	NA	TRBV18	TRBD2	CASSPGRGGGDTQYF	TGTGCCAGCTCACCCGGCCGGGGGGGCGGGGATACGCAGTATTTT
TRBJ2-6	NA	TRBV30	NA	CAWSEKGPPSGANVLTF	TGTGCCTGGAGTGAAAAGGGACCGCCCTCTGGGGCCAACGTCCTGACTTTC
TRBJ2-7	NA	TRBV30	NA	CAWSSGPSYEQYF	TGTGCCTGGAGTAGCGGTCCTTCCTACGAGCAGTACTTC
TRBJ1-5	NA	TRBV6-1	TRBD1	CASSEMGQWYSNQPQHF	TGTGCCAGCAGTGAAATGGGACAGTGGTATAGCAATCAGCCCCAGCATTTT
TRBJ2-7	NA	TRBV5-1	NA	CASSLGPRSSYEQYF	TGCGCCAGCAGCTTGGGCCCACGCTCTTCCTACGAGCAGTACTTC
TRBJ2-2	NA	TRBV7-8	NA	CASSLSGRVTGELFF	TGTGCCAGCAGCTTATCGGGCAGGGTCACCGGGGAGCTGTTTTTT
TRBJ2-1	NA	TRBV7-3	NA	CASSLMGGPWDEQFF	TGTGCCAGCAGCTTAATGGGGGGGCCGTGGGATGAGCAGTTCTTC
TRBJ1-1	NA	TRBV5-1	TRBD1	CASSWTGLNTEAFF	TGCGCCAGCAGCTGGACAGGTTTGAACACTGAAGCTTTCTTT
TRBJ2-5	NA	TRBV7-9	TRBD1	CASSSRQGAGETQYF	TGTGCCAGCAGCTCGCGACAGGGGGCCGGAGAGACCCAGTACTTC
TRBJ1-3	NA	TRBV2	NA	CASSPQKSSGNTIYF	TGTGCCAGCAGTCCCCAAAAGAGCTCTGGAAACACCATATATTTT
TRBJ1-2	NA	TRBV19	TRBD1	CASSIQGQGYGYTF	TGTGCCAGTAGTATCCAAGGACAGGGGTATGGCTACACCTTC
TRBJ2-5	NA	TRBV10-2	TRBD1	CASSDRGPQETQYF	TGCGCCAGCAGTGACAGGGGGCCTCAAGAGACCCAGTACTTC